This T cell receptor beta chain is drawn from a study of identical twins. This clonotype was seen a few times. TCRdb redid the calling of the 5' RACE reads with MiXCR, one entry per CDR3 protein. The table lists about 520,000 distinct CDR3 sequences, 22% of them singletons. V dropped 1 base and J dropped 4; count of bases not matched to a gene: 5. The CDR3 spans 16 residues. Germline loops: CDR1 SGHDN, CDR2 FVKESK. A further study also used this sample, focusing on T cells expressing NK-cell markers.

The rearrangement links TRBV14 to TRBJ2-1; 9 bases agree with TRBD2. Sequencing was performed on CD4+ T cells sorted from blood. The clonotype was recovered from a young woman in good health. In DNA form, the CDR3 reads TGTGCCAGCAGCCAAGGAAGCGGGGGGTTGTACAATGAGCAGTTCTTC. It codes for CASSQGSGGLYNEQFF.